The rows below give T cell receptor beta chains drawn from one sample of a study of vaccination effects on CD4 cells after COVID-19. The data were produced by immunoSEQ multiplex PCR, yet TCRdb's version contains in-frame clones alone and is incomplete. Of 30,000 or so clones listed, around 70% were seen once; the top ten hold 14% to 15%. Antigens for these TCRs are unknown. The starting material was CD4+ T cells from PBMCs cultured without peptide, obtained after COVID-19 vaccination. Receptors were obtained from a human donor who received a COVID-19 vaccine. CDR3s include the opening cysteine and the closing phenylalanine or tryptophan. The order of the fields is V gene, D gene, clone size, J gene, CDR3 DNA, CDR3 protein. A D gene is named only where the DNA matches it firmly. Clone sizes are given selectively: once, few, many, or a class where the clone is expanded.

>TRBV15|-|-|TRBJ1-6
TGTGCCACCAGCAGAGAGAATGTAGCAGAATCCTATAATTCACCCCTCCACTTT
CATSRENVAESYNSPLHF
>TRBV7-3|-|once|TRBJ2-1
TGTGCCAGCAGCCCGCAGGGGGGATCCTACAATGAGCAGTTCTTC
CASSPQGGSYNEQFF
>TRBV10-3|-|-|TRBJ1-5
TGTGCCATCAGTGAGATCAGTAGTAATCAGCCCCAGCATTTT
CAISEISSNQPQHF
>TRBV5-1|-|-|TRBJ2-5
TGCGCCAGCAGCTTGGTAGGAGGGGAAGAGACCCAGTACTTC
CASSLVGGEETQYF
>TRBV15|-|-|TRBJ1-2
TGTGCCACCAGCAGAGACCGAACCACTAACTATGGCTACACCTTC
CATSRDRTTNYGYTF
>TRBV13|-|few|TRBJ1-1
TGTGCCAGCAGCCGTGGGGGGGCGGCTGAAGCTTTCTTT
CASSRGGAAEAFF
>TRBV6-5|-|-|TRBJ2-2
TGTGCCAGCAGCTCCCCCGGGGAGCTGTTTTTT
CASSSPGELFF
>TRBV4-1|TRBD2|once|TRBJ2-1
TGCGCCAGCAGCCAAGATCCGGGGACTAGCAATGAGCAGTTCTTC
CASSQDPGTSNEQFF
>TRBV28|-|-|TRBJ1-2
TGTGCCAGCCTCAAGGGTAGGGCTCTCTATGGCTACACCTTC
CASLKGRALYGYTF
>TRBV9|-|few|TRBJ1-1
TGTGCCAGCAGCGTAGACAGAGTCTGGGACACTGAAGCTTTCTTT
CASSVDRVWDTEAFF
>TRBV19|-|-|TRBJ2-3
TGTGCCAGCCGGAAAGACACAGATACGCAGTATTTT
CASRKDTDTQYF
>TRBV6-2/TRBV6-3|TRBD2|-|TRBJ2-2
TGTGCCAGCAGTCTAGCTAGCGGGGGGGCCAAAACCGGGGAGCTGTTTTTT
CASSLASGGAKTGELFF
>TRBV5-1|-|-|TRBJ2-2
TGCGCCAGCGGTTCAGGGAGGAACACCGGGGAGCTGTTTTTT
CASGSGRNTGELFF
>TRBV28|-|few|TRBJ2-7
TGTGCCAGCAGTGTAACTAGTCCCTCTATCGAGCAGTACTTC
CASSVTSPSIEQYF
>TRBV19|TRBD2|few|TRBJ2-3
TGTGCCAGTAGTCTAGCGGGAAGCACAGATACGCAGTATTTT
CASSLAGSTDTQYF
>TRBV7-2|-|once|TRBJ1-1
TGTGCCAGCAGCTTATTTCAGGTGAACACTGAAGCTTTCTTT
CASSLFQVNTEAFF
>TRBV29-1|TRBD2|-|TRBJ2-7
TGCAGCGTCGCCAAGCGACTAGCGGGAGCCTACGAGCAGTACTTC
CSVAKRLAGAYEQYF
>TRBV5-6|-|-|TRBJ2-2
TGTGCCAGCAGCTTGTGGGCAGGGGGGACCGGGGAGCTGTTTTTT
CASSLWAGGTGELFF
>TRBV30|TRBD2|-|TRBJ2-7
TGTGCCTGGAGTGTACTGTCGGCGGGGGGTAAGCAGTACTTC
CAWSVLSAGGKQYF
>TRBV6-5|-|-|TRBJ1-6
TGTGCCAGCAGTTACTCGAATTCACCCCTCCACTTT
CASSYSNSPLHF
>TRBV30|-|-|TRBJ2-7
TGTGCCTGGAGTGTACTGTCAGGGAACCACGAGCAGTACTTC
CAWSVLSGNHEQYF
>TRBV30|-|-|TRBJ2-1
TGTGCCTGGAGTGTTGGGGGGATCTCCTACAATGAGCAGTTCTTC
CAWSVGGISYNEQFF
>TRBV12-3/TRBV12-4|-|-|TRBJ2-1
TGTGCCAGCAGTTTAGCTGGGATGGGTGAGCAGTTCTTC
CASSLAGMGEQFF
>TRBV6-6|-|-|TRBJ1-3
TGTGCCAGCACCGCCTTCGGGGGTAGTGGAAACACCATATATTTT
CASTAFGGSGNTIYF
>TRBV5-1|TRBD1|-|TRBJ1-2
TGCGCCAGCAGCCCCAGGACAGGAACCGCTAACTATGGCTACACCTTC
CASSPRTGTANYGYTF
>TRBV7-2|TRBD2|-|TRBJ2-7
TGTGCCAGCAGCTTAAGAGGGACTAGCGGGAGCTCGGGGGAGCAGTACTTC
CASSLRGTSGSSGEQYF
>TRBV30|-|-|TRBJ2-2
TGTGCCTGGAGTTTAGGGGCCGGGGAGCTGTTTTTT
CAWSLGAGELFF
>TRBV9|-|-|TRBJ2-1
TGTGCCAGCAGCTATGACGGGAGCTCCTACAATGAGCAGTTCTTC
CASSYDGSSYNEQFF
>TRBV6-5|-|-|TRBJ1-3
TGTGCCAGCAGGCCGGTTGGGAAGTCTGGAAACACCATATATTTT
CASRPVGKSGNTIYF
>TRBV4-3|TRBD1|-|TRBJ1-6
TGCGCCAGCAGCCAAAAATTTTCGGGACAGGGGGCAAAGTGGTCACCCCTCCACTTT
CASSQKFSGQGAKWSPLHF
>TRBV2|-|-|TRBJ2-6
TGTGCCAGCACGGGGGTGGGCGTCTCTGGGGCCAACGTCCTGACTTTC
CASTGVGVSGANVLTF
>TRBV28|-|-|TRBJ2-1
TGTGCCAGCAGTTTGGCTAGCGCCCCACTCAATGAGCAGTTCTTC
CASSLASAPLNEQFF
>TRBV5-1|-|-|TRBJ2-1
TGCGCCAGCAGCCTCATTCCGGGATCCGGGGGCCATGAGCAGTTCTTC
CASSLIPGSGGHEQFF
>TRBV5-1|-|few|TRBJ1-1
TGCGCCAGCAGCTTGACAGGGCCGGAGGCTGAAGCTTTCTTT
CASSLTGPEAEAFF
>TRBV19|TRBD1|-|TRBJ1-6
TGTGCCACCCAGACAGGGAGAGGGTCACCCCTCCACTTT
CATQTGRGSPLHF
>TRBV4-3|-|once|TRBJ1-2
TGCGCCAGCAGCCAAGAAGGCAGGTTCGGCTACACCTTC
CASSQEGRFGYTF
>TRBV6-4|TRBD1|once|TRBJ1-4
TGTGCCAGCAGCCCACAGGGGTGGCCTAATGAAAAACTGTTTTTT
CASSPQGWPNEKLFF
>TRBV9|-|-|TRBJ1-1
TGTGCCAGCAGCCCCAGCCTGAACACTGAAGCTTTCTTT
CASSPSLNTEAFF
>TRBV11-2|-|-|TRBJ1-4
TGTGCCAGCAGCTCGTGGGATTATGGAAAAAAACTGTTTTTT
CASSSWDYGKKLFF
>TRBV7-8|-|few|TRBJ2-7
TGTGCCAGCAGCTTAGTAACATCCTCCTACGAGCAGTACTTC
CASSLVTSSYEQYF
>TRBV6-5|-|few|TRBJ2-7
TGTGCCAGCACCACCGGGAGCGAGCAGTACTTC
CASTTGSEQYF
>TRBV5-4|-|few|TRBJ1-2
TGTGCCAGCAGCCCGGCCCGGGGAGCTAACTATGGCTACACCTTC
CASSPARGANYGYTF
>TRBV28|-|-|TRBJ1-1
TGTGCCAGCAGTTTGGCCCGAGGCACTGAAGCTTTCTTT
CASSLARGTEAFF
>TRBV5-6|-|-|TRBJ2-7
TGTGCCAGCAGCTCCCGGGGGTCTGGCTCCTACGAGCAGTACTTC
CASSSRGSGSYEQYF